Here is one TCR beta chain with its context. The antigen is undetermined. This record belongs to a study of blood T cells in healthy people across ages. General study findings and limits: Age advanced and TCR beta diversity per million T cells fell, roughly linearly. Because donor CMV status was unknown, expanded clonotype changes were possibly confounded.

Primers used in a second PCR of roughly 7 to 12 cycles were a sample-barcoded 5' primer and a J-beta primer mix. TCRdb re-derived calls from the 5' RACE reads in MiXCR, one entry per CDR3 protein. In the table there are about 640,000 distinct CDR3 sequences, roughly 58% of which are singletons. The CDR3 contains 16 residues. V lost 0 bases to trimming and J lost 0 bases, with 10 bases between them. CDR1 is SGHRS, CDR2 YFSETQ, per germline. The TCR originated in a man aged 60 to 75 in good health. The chain recombines TRBV5-1 with TRBJ1-3; tentative D call: TRBD1 (5 bases). Sequencing was carried out using blood. CDR3 sequence: CASSLDGDHSGNTIYF. As DNA, the CDR3 is TGCGCCAGCAGCTTGGATGGGGACCACTCTGGAAACACCATATATTTT. The variable domain in full, completed from reference TRBV5-1 and TRBJ1-3, reads KAGVTQTPRYLIKTRGQQVTLSCSPISGHRSVSWYQQTPGQGLQFLFEYFSETQRNKGNFPGRFSGRQFSNSRSEMNVSTLELGDSALYLCASSLDGDHSGNTIYFGEGSWLTVV.